The 6 T cell receptor beta chains presented below share a single source sample, sequenced in a study of response to subunit inactivated influenza vaccine. TCRdb processed the RT-PCR reads anew with MiXCR; each CDR3 protein has one entry. The table lists 430,000 or so distinct CDR3 sequences, approximately 11% of them singletons, with approximately 12% in the top ten. Sequenced here: PBMCs from blood, sampled 45 days after vaccination. Receptors originate from a man aged 45-65 years who received an inactivated influenza vaccine.

CDR3 region: CASSQRGLAGVDTQYF. The CDR3 DNA reads TGTGCCAGCAGCCAACGGGGACTAGCGGGAGTTGATACGCAGTATTTT. The J gene is TRBJ2-3, the V gene TRBV3-1; 14 bases agree with TRBD2. The CDR3 is made up of 16 amino acids. J was trimmed by 6 bases and V by 2 bases; bases with no gene match: 4. Germline CDR1 and CDR2: LGHDT and YNNKEL (reference sequence).

This clonotype occurred a few times. The gene calls are TRBV20-1 and TRBJ2-7; 8 bases are a match to TRBD2. Looked up from germline, CDR1 is DFQATT and CDR2 is SNEGSKA (reference sequence). This CDR3 has 14 amino acids. After removal of 4 bases from V and 2 bases from J, the junction contained 7 bases not matched to a gene. CDR3: CSAKHGLAPYEQYF. The CDR3, as DNA: TGCAGTGCTAAACATGGACTAGCCCCCTACGAGCAGTACTTC.

The chain recombines TRBV7-3 with TRBJ2-1; TRBD2 matches at 7 bases. Germline V lookup: CDR1 SGHTA, CDR2 FQGTGA. The CDR3 spans 16 residues. V was clipped by 1 base and J by 5 bases; unmatched bases: 8. As DNA, the CDR3 is TGTGCCAGCAGCTTAATTGGCGGGAGTAGCGACAATGAGCAGTTCTTC. Protein product: CASSLIGGSSDNEQFF.

This clonotype was seen at least ten times. The V call is TRBV10-3, the J call TRBJ1-6; D uncertain. The germline V gene has CDR1 ENHRY and CDR2 SYGVKD. Trimming took off 5 bases at V and 0 bases at J, with 8 bases between the two ends. The CDR3 runs to 15 residues. CDR3 DNA: TGTGCCATCAGTATGGGTAGCTCCTATAATTCACCCCTCCACTTT. Protein: CAISMGSSYNSPLHF.

The table lists this clonotype with many counts. The rearrangement joins TRBV7-9 to TRBJ2-5; D is unresolved. This CDR3 spans 14 amino acids. Between the trimmed V and J ends, which lost 6 bases and 0 bases, there was a span of 11 bases. Germline CDR1 is SEHNR and CDR2 is FQNEAQ (reference sequence). In DNA form, the CDR3 reads TGTGCCAGCAGGAAACCGGGCAACCAAGAGACCCAGTACTTC. This translates into CASRKPGNQETQYF.

CDR3 DNA: TGTGCCAGCAGGCGCCGCGCGGGGACTAGCAGTTCCTACGAGCAGTACTTC. Its protein is CASRRRAGTSSSYEQYF. V gene TRBV27 combines with J gene TRBJ2-7; TRBD2 agrees at 9 bases. Germline CDR1 reads MNHEY; CDR2 reads SMNVEV (reference sequence). The CDR3 runs 17 residues. V shed 6 bases, J shed 1 base, and the junction held 13 bases outside the gene matches.